These 25 T cell receptor beta chains were sequenced from one sample in a study of T cells after yellow fever vaccination. TCRdb independently ran MiXCR on the 5' RACE reads; one entry per CDR3 protein. Here the sample spans approximately 580,000 distinct CDR3 sequences, roughly a sixth being singletons. Specimen: PBMCs, collected 5 days after the first yellow fever vaccination. The receptors stem from a young man who received the YFV17D yellow fever vaccine.

The rearrangement links TRBV20-1 to TRBJ1-5, with a possible D match to TRBD1 (6 bases). V lost 2 bases to trimming and J lost 2 bases, with 13 bases between them. CDR1 DFQATT and CDR2 SNEGSKA come from the germline V gene (reference sequence). The CDR3 is 15 amino acids. In DNA form, the CDR3 reads TGCAGTGCTAGATTAGGGGGGAGAGGCAATCAGCCCCAGCATTTT. Encoded protein: CSARLGGRGNQPQHF.

V and J are TRBV4-1 and TRBJ2-3; no definite D call. V gave up 2 bases and J gave up 6 bases, with 15 bases separating them. The germline gives CDR1 MGHRA, CDR2 YSYEKL. This CDR3 has 15 amino acids. CDR3 loop: CASSQRLNNGDTQYF. CDR3 coding DNA: TGCGCCAGCAGCCAACGCCTCAACAATGGGGATACGCAGTATTTT.

This clonotype was seen once. V is TRBV27 and J is TRBJ1-1; TRBD1 is a possible D gene (6 bases). The V gene's germline CDR1 is MNHEY and CDR2 SMNVEV (reference sequence). The CDR3 has 14 residues. Trimming stripped 6 bases from V and 8 bases from J, with 19 bases between. The CDR3 loop is CASRLIRTDNEAFF. The CDR3 coding sequence is TGTGCCAGCAGACTAATACGGACAGACAACGAAGCTTTCTTT.

The CDR3 DNA is TGCGCCAGCAGCGACCAGGGGAAATCAGCGGGAAACACCATATATTTT. It codes for CASSDQGKSAGNTIYF. V usage is TRBV5-1 and J usage is TRBJ1-3; TRBD1 might be the D (6 bases). Germline V CDR1 and CDR2: SGHRS, YFSETQ. The CDR3 totals 16 residues. Trimming shortened V by 4 bases and J by 4 bases, and 18 bases separated the two germline ends.

This clonotype has a handful of counts. J is TRBJ2-2 and V is TRBV5-1; D call uncertain. The CDR3 runs to 15 residues. V lost 0 bases and J lost 1, with 7 bases in between. Germline V gene sequence: CDR1 SGHRS, CDR2 YFSETQ. The CDR3 loop is CASSLARRNTGELFF. In nucleotides, the CDR3 is TGCGCCAGCAGCTTGGCCCGGAGGAACACCGGGGAGCTGTTTTTT.

This clonotype came up a few times. The V call is TRBV7-2, the J call TRBJ2-3; 7 bases line up with TRBD2. The CDR3 runs 13 residues. After removal of 3 bases from V and 13 bases from J, the junction contained 10 bases not matched to a gene. Germline V lookup: CDR1 SGHTA, CDR2 FQGNSA. The CDR3 protein is CASSLDDYRGEYF. The CDR3 DNA reads TGTGCCAGCAGCTTGGATGACTACCGGGGGGAGTATTTT.

This clonotype appeared many times. V and J are TRBV4-3 and TRBJ2-6; 11 nucleotides line up with TRBD1. J lost 5 bases, V lost 0 bases, and 9 bases had no gene match. Per the germline V gene, CDR1 is LGHNA and CDR2 is YSLEER. The CDR3 is 19 amino acids. This CDR3 reads CASSQDSGTGGTRANVLTF. The CDR3 region has the DNA TGCGCCAGCAGCCAAGATAGCGGGACAGGGGGAACCCGGGCCAACGTCCTGACTTTC.

The J gene is TRBJ2-3, the V gene TRBV4-3, with D tentatively TRBD1 (5 bases). Germline CDR1 and CDR2: LGHNA and YSLEER. The V and J ends lost 2 bases and 2 bases respectively, with 14 bases between them. This CDR3 comprises 16 residues. CDR3 in amino acids: CASSQSTAKATDTQYF. The DNA of the CDR3 is TGCGCCAGCAGCCAATCGACAGCTAAAGCCACAGATACGCAGTATTTT.

This clonotype has just a few counts. The chain has TRBV20-1 and TRBJ2-2; D is undetermined. CDR1 DFQATT and CDR2 SNEGSKA come from the germline V gene (reference sequence). The CDR3 consists of 13 residues. The ends were cut back, 5 bases at V and 3 bases at J, with 10 bases in the middle. This CDR3 is CSARGGDTGELFF. In DNA form, the CDR3 reads TGCAGTGCTCGAGGTGGAGACACCGGGGAGCTGTTTTTT.

This chain connects TRBV9 to TRBJ2-1; D is unclear. V gave up 0 bases and J gave up 4 bases, with 11 bases separating them. Germline CDR1 and CDR2: SGDLS and YYNGEE. The CDR3 runs to 15 residues. CDR3 region: CASSVASLGYNEQFF. Here the CDR3 DNA reads TGTGCCAGCAGCGTAGCTTCACTTGGGTACAATGAGCAGTTCTTC.

This clonotype has more than one count but fewer than ten. The V and J genes are TRBV12-3 or TRBV12-4 and TRBJ1-4, with 8 bases identical to TRBD1. The ends lost 4 bases at V and 7 bases at J; junction bases unmatched: 2. The CDR3 is 13 residues long. The CDR3 nucleotides are TGTGCCAGCAGTTCGGACAGGGTTGAAAAACTGTTTTTT. Its translation is CASSSDRVEKLFF.

V is TRBV7-9 and J is TRBJ2-1; D possibly uses TRBD1 or TRBD2 (6 bases each). The germline CDR1 and CDR2 sequences are SEHNR and FQNEAQ (reference sequence). The ends were cut back, 4 bases at V and 8 bases at J, with 12 bases in the middle. The CDR3 covers 13 residues. The DNA for the CDR3 is TGTGCCAGCAGCTGGTGGGGGGCCGATGAGCAGTTCTTC. Its translation is CASSWWGADEQFF.

The V call is TRBV19, the J call TRBJ2-2; perhaps TRBD2 as D (7 bases). Trimming took 9 bases from V and 5 from J, leaving 16 bases between them. Germline V CDR1 and CDR2: LNHDA, SQIVND (reference sequence). The CDR3 loop spans 14 amino acids. CDR3: CASRGGGLTGELFF. In nucleotides, the CDR3 is TGTGCCAGCAGGGGCGGGGGTTTAACCGGGGAGCTGTTTTTT.

In its sample, this clonotype was seen a few times. The chain recombines TRBV12-3 or TRBV12-4 with TRBJ1-2; TRBD1 might be the D (5 bases). Trimming stripped 6 bases from V and 4 bases from J, with 18 bases between. This CDR3 has 15 residues. CDR3 sequence: CASRFSSGLRYGYTF. The DNA of the CDR3 is TGTGCCAGCAGGTTCTCATCGGGACTCCGCTATGGCTACACCTTC.

This clonotype has more than one count but fewer than ten. The chain joins TRBV11-1 to TRBJ2-7, with D possibly TRBD1 on 5 matching bases. In germline, CDR1 is SGHAT, CDR2 FQDESV (reference sequence). The CDR3 consists of 18 residues. Trimming took off 5 bases at V and 2 bases at J, with 25 bases between the two ends. The CDR3 spells CASSPPFQGEKSPYEQYF. CDR3 sequence (DNA): TGTGCCAGCAGCCCTCCGTTCCAGGGTGAGAAATCCCCCTACGAGCAGTACTTC. Together with reference TRBV11-1 and TRBJ2-7, the CDR3 gives the full variable domain: EAEVAQSPRYKITEKSQAVAFWCDPISGHATLYWYRQILGQGPELLVQFQDESVVDDSQLPKDRFSAERLKGVDSTLKIQPAELGDSAMYLCASSPPFQGEKSPYEQYFGPGTRLTVT.

This clonotype was seen a handful of times. This chain uses TRBV5-1 with TRBJ2-3; no clear D. Deletions cut 0 bases from V and 0 bases from J, with 11 bases between. Germline loops: CDR1 SGHRS, CDR2 YFSETQ. This CDR3 has 16 amino acids. The CDR3 nucleotides are TGCGCCAGCAGCTTGGTGTTGTCGGATAGCACAGATACGCAGTATTTT. It codes for CASSLVLSDSTDTQYF.

V usage is TRBV4-1 and J usage is TRBJ2-1; D call uncertain. V was clipped by 1 base and J by 5 bases, with 9 bases between them. Germline values: CDR1 MGHRA, CDR2 YSYEKL. The CDR3 totals 14 residues. For the CDR3, the DNA is TGCGCCAGCAGCCAAGTGGGCCTAAACAATGAGCAGTTCTTC. Translating gives CASSQVGLNNEQFF.

Worth noting for this clonotype: One end of the junction is discordant with germline, which a read error may explain. J is TRBJ1-1 and V is TRBV7-9; D perhaps matches TRBD1 (6 bases). Germline CDR1 is SEHNR and CDR2 is FQNEAQ (reference sequence). The CDR3 totals 15 residues. CDR3 bases: TGTGACAGCATCCTCAGGGGCAATGGGGACACTGAAGCTTTCTTT. Residues: CDSILRGNGDTEAFF.

This clonotype was recorded a few times. This rearrangement joins TRBV5-1 to TRBJ1-6; 9 nucleotides match TRBD1. Per germline, CDR1 SGHRS and CDR2 YFSETQ. V was pared by 1 base and J by 9 bases, with 8 bases of the junction left unmatched. The CDR3 has 16 residues. The CDR3 nucleotides read TGCGCCAGCAGCTTGAGGACCGGGACAGGGAGTTCACCCCTCCACTTT. This gives the protein CASSLRTGTGSSPLHF.

This clonotype was counted a few times. The rearrangement joins TRBV21-1 to TRBJ1-2; no check of the table's D call, TRBD1, against the DNA was made. TRBV21-1 is reported as a pseudogene. The CDR3 extends over 14 amino acids. This CDR3 reads CASSAGTGPYGYTF. Written as DNA, the CDR3 is TGTGCCAGCAGCGCGGGGACAGGGCCCTATGGCTACACCTTC.

This clonotype was recorded a few times. The J gene is TRBJ2-2, the V gene TRBV13; 8 positions match TRBD2. The CDR3 runs 17 residues. Germline CDR1 PRHDT, CDR2 FYEKMQ (reference sequence). Unmatched junction bases numbered 11, after V lost 5 bases and J lost 3 bases. The CDR3 spells CASSNRGSGGHTGELFF. The CDR3 DNA reads TGTGCCAGCAGCAACCGGGGGAGCGGGGGCCACACCGGGGAGCTGTTTTTT.

CDR3 sequence (DNA): TGTGCCAGCAGTTATGGACACCCCGGTTCTTTACAAGGGGGGGAGCTGTTTTTT. Translated: CASSYGHPGSLQGGELFF. The chain joins TRBV6-2 or TRBV6-3 to TRBJ2-2; possible D gene TRBD1, 5 bases. Germline lookup yields CDR1 MNHEY and CDR2 SVGEGT. V shed 3 bases and J shed 8 bases, with 25 bases lying between them. CDR3 length: 18 residues.

J is TRBJ2-5 and V is TRBV5-1; D not certain. This CDR3 comprises 15 residues. Trimming left V 4 bases short and J 2 bases short, with 15 bases between. Germline V gives CDR1 SGHRS, CDR2 YFSETQ. The CDR3 reads CASSPTVGHQETQYF. CDR3 nucleotides: TGCGCCAGCAGCCCGACGGTCGGGCATCAAGAGACCCAGTACTTC.

The genes are TRBV5-1 and TRBJ2-5, with 8 bases that match TRBD1. V was pared by 1 base and J by 2 bases, with 4 bases of the junction left unmatched. Germline V gene sequence: CDR1 SGHRS, CDR2 YFSETQ. This CDR3 is built from 15 residues. CDR3 region: CASSLSTGAQETQYF. In nucleotides, the CDR3 is TGCGCCAGCAGCTTGTCGACAGGGGCTCAAGAGACCCAGTACTTC.

The V and J genes are TRBV4-1 and TRBJ1-6; TRBD1 might be the D (5 bases). V lost 1 base and J 10 bases, leaving 14 bases between the germline ends. CDR1 MGHRA and CDR2 YSYEKL come from the germline V gene. The CDR3 is 15 residues long. CDR3 DNA sequence: TGCGCCAGCAGCCAAGTCACCAGGGCGACCTCACCCCTCCACTTT. Amino acid sequence: CASSQVTRATSPLHF.